The T cell receptor beta chain under discussion was sequenced for a study of CD8+ T cells in alopecia areata. cDNA serving as the sequencing template came from extracted, reverse transcribed RNA. The repertoire was sequenced with immunoSEQ multiplex PCR; TCRdb's copy has only in-frame clones and lacks some. The repertoire holds about 120,000 clones, about two fifths seen once, with approximately 2.8% in the top ten. Points on this clone: As yet, its antigen is unknown.

Study results and limitations: Elevated clonality characterized lesional scalp relative to normal scalp, particularly in alopecia totalis/universalis.

The germline V gene encodes CDR1 SQVTM and CDR2 ANQGSEA. The V segment lost 7 bases and the J segment 6 bases; nucleotides outside the gene matches: 12. The CDR3 extends over 13 amino acids. Material: CD4+ T cells sorted from blood. The rearrangement joins TRBV29-1 to TRBJ2-7; 7 nucleotides agree with TRBD2. The sequence came from a human donor with alopecia areata. For the CDR3, the DNA is TGCAGCGCTGGGGGGGGTTCAGGGAGCGAGCAGTACTTC. Translated, it gives CSAGGGSGSEQYF.